These 32 T cell receptor beta chains share one sample of origin, sequenced in a study of T-cell reconstitution after alpha-beta-depleted transplantation in children. Unique molecular identifiers were incorporated during preparation of the TCRbeta library. MiXCR, applied by TCRdb to the PCR reads, yields one record per CDR3 protein. In the table there are around 800,000 distinct CDR3 sequences, about 16% of which are singletons. This sample comprised PBMCs, mostly from graft donor cells, obtained 360 days after TCRalphabeta/CD19-depleted stem cell transplant. Source of these receptors: a male patient under 18 who had a stem cell transplant for acute lymphoblastic leukemia, so the T cells may come from the graft donor.

A few counts support this clonotype. The chain links TRBV4-1 to TRBJ1-4, with a tentative D call TRBD1 (6 bases). The CDR3 covers 14 residues. CDR1 is MGHRA and CDR2 is YSYEKL in the germline V gene. V lost 4 bases and J 8 bases, leaving 14 bases between the germline ends. As DNA, the CDR3 is TGCGCCAGCAGCCCCCTGGGGGCCGGGGAAAAACTGTTTTTT. Its translation: CASSPLGAGEKLFF.

The chain uses TRBV27 and TRBJ2-1; 9 nucleotides line up with TRBD1. Per germline, CDR1 MNHEY and CDR2 SMNVEV (reference sequence). Losses at the gene ends were 8 bases for V and 7 bases for J; bases not matched to a gene: 9. The length of the CDR3 is 14 residues. The CDR3 nucleotides are TGTGCCAGCCAAGTAACCGGGACAGGGAATGAGCAGTTCTTC. It specifies CASQVTGTGNEQFF.

In its sample, this clonotype was seen a few times. The genes are TRBV18 and TRBJ2-7; the D gene is possibly TRBD1 (5 bases). Per germline, CDR1 KGHSH and CDR2 LQKENI. The V and J ends lost 3 bases and 7 bases respectively, with 16 bases between them. The CDR3 consists of 14 residues. In nucleotides, the CDR3 is TGTGCCAGCTCACCCGGTCGGCAGGGCCGGGAGCAGTACTTC. As protein: CASSPGRQGREQYF. Based on the CDR3 plus reference TRBV18 and TRBJ2-7, the full variable domain is NAGVMQNPRHLVRRRGQEARLRCSPMKGHSHVYWYRQLPEEGLKFMVYLQKENIIDESGMPKERFSAEFPKEGPSILRIQQVVRGDSAAYFCASSPGRQGREQYFGPGTRLTVT.

This clonotype has only a few counts. The chain carries TRBV7-9 and TRBJ1-5; D call uncertain. CDR3 length: 16 amino acids. The V and J ends lost 4 bases and 5 bases respectively, with 18 bases between them. Germline values: CDR1 SEHNR, CDR2 FQNEAQ (reference sequence). CDR3: CASSSLGMMDYQPQHF. CDR3 coding DNA: TGTGCCAGCAGCTCCCTTGGGATGATGGATTATCAGCCCCAGCATTTT.

This clonotype was seen more than once but under ten times. The chain links TRBV20-1 to TRBJ2-5, with 10 bases lining up with TRBD2. CDR1 and CDR2 (germline): DFQATT, SNEGSKA (reference sequence). The CDR3 is made up of 14 amino acids. The V gene end was trimmed by 4 bases and the J gene end by 4 bases; junction bases not matched to a gene: 6. CDR3 sequence reads: CSAIPSGSLETQYF. The CDR3 DNA follows: TGCAGTGCTATTCCTAGCGGGAGTTTAGAGACCCAGTACTTC.

The genes are TRBV7-6 and TRBJ2-4; 15 bases agree with TRBD2. J was trimmed by 9 bases and V by 4 bases; bases with no gene match: 1. Germline V lookup: CDR1 SGHVS, CDR2 FNYEAQ. CDR3 size: 14 residues. CDR3 in DNA: TGTGCCAGCAGCTCGGGACTAGCGGGAGGCATTCAGTACTTC. Its translation is CASSSGLAGGIQYF.

This clonotype was detected ten times or more. This sequence joins TRBV4-2 and TRBJ2-5; tentative D call: TRBD2 (5 bases). CDR1 and CDR2 (germline): LGHNA, YNFKEQ. V shed 0 bases and J shed 4 bases, with 15 bases lying between them. The CDR3 has 16 amino acids. The CDR3 protein is CASSQDRDYITETQYF. The CDR3 DNA reads as TGTGCCAGCAGCCAAGATCGGGATTACATCACAGAGACCCAGTACTTC.

This clonotype was detected a few times. The chain recombines TRBV7-3 with TRBJ1-4; the D is unclear. This CDR3 spans 14 amino acids. Trimming removed 5 bases from V and 4 bases from J, with 11 bases in between. Germline lookup yields CDR1 SGHTA and CDR2 FQGTGA. CDR3 DNA sequence: TGTGCCAGCAGCCGTTGGGGATATAATGAAAAACTGTTTTTT. This gives the protein CASSRWGYNEKLFF. Looking up the rest from reference TRBV7-3 and TRBJ1-4 gives the full variable domain: GAGVSQTPSNKVTEKGKYVELRCDPISGHTALYWYRQSLGQGPEFLIYFQGTGAADDSGLPNDRFFAVRPEGSVSTLKIQRTERGDSAVYLCASSRWGYNEKLFFGSGTQLSVL.

The V call is TRBV19, the J call TRBJ2-1, with D perhaps matching TRBD2 (6 bases). V gave up 6 bases and J gave up 4 bases, with 16 bases separating them. The CDR3 loop spans 15 amino acids. In germline, CDR1 is LNHDA, CDR2 SQIVND (reference sequence). CDR3 coding DNA: TGTGCCAGTAGCATCGGTCTAGCGTTGTACAATGAGCAGTTCTTC. It translates to CASSIGLALYNEQFF.

In its sample, this clonotype was seen once. The chain combines TRBV28 with TRBJ1-2; no clear D gene. Germline CDR1 MDHEN, CDR2 SYDVKM. Trimming took off 6 bases at V and 4 bases at J, with 12 bases between the two ends. The CDR3 totals 13 residues. The CDR3 region has the DNA TGTGCCAGCAGCTCCGGGTCATCCTATGGCTACACCTTC. Its translation: CASSSGSSYGYTF.

The rearrangement links TRBV20-1 to TRBJ2-5; tentative D call: TRBD1 (6 bases). With 6 bases removed from V and 2 bases from J, the gap between germline ends came to 19 bases. Germline CDR1 and CDR2: DFQATT and SNEGSKA (reference sequence). The CDR3 is 15 amino acids. The CDR3 loop is CSALINNRAQETQYF. CDR3 DNA: TGCAGTGCCCTAATTAACAACAGGGCACAAGAGACCCAGTACTTC.

V usage is TRBV20-1 and J usage is TRBJ2-7, with TRBD1 matching over 9 bases. The CDR3 totals 16 residues. Germline V gene lookup returns CDR1 DFQATT and CDR2 SNEGSKA (reference sequence). The J segment lost 5 bases and the V segment lost 6 bases, leaving 17 bases of the junction unmatched. CDR3 in DNA: TGCAGTGCCGGGACAGGGTCTTTTGTAGCCCTCCACGAGCAGTACTTC. Its translation is CSAGTGSFVALHEQYF.

The V call is TRBV20-1, the J call TRBJ2-7; no reliable D call. The CDR3 covers 14 residues. Trimming took 0 bases from V and 0 from J, leaving 9 bases between them. Germline V lookup: CDR1 DFQATT, CDR2 SNEGSKA (reference sequence). CDR3 in amino acids: CSARDGSGSYEQYF. Written as DNA, the CDR3 is TGCAGTGCTAGAGATGGGTCCGGCTCCTACGAGCAGTACTTC.

This clonotype was observed a few times. The chain links TRBV27 to TRBJ2-2; 11 bases fit TRBD1. Germline V gene data show CDR1 as MNHEY and CDR2 as SMNVEV (reference sequence). This CDR3 has 18 residues. V trimming: 3 bases; J trimming: 4 bases; junction bases outside the gene matches: 10. The CDR3 loop is CASSFRAPGTGGTGELFF. CDR3 DNA sequence: TGTGCCAGCAGTTTCCGAGCGCCCGGGACAGGGGGCACCGGGGAGCTGTTTTTT.

As for this clonotype: Since a much larger clone is just one base distant, this may be a read error. This CDR3 reads CASSSGLADEQFF. CDR3 in DNA: TGCGCCAGCAGCTCGGGACTAGCCGATGAGCAGTTCTTC. V gene TRBV5-1 combines with J gene TRBJ2-1, with 9 bases fitting TRBD2. J gave up 8 bases and V 3 bases, and 3 bases lay outside the gene matches. CDR1 and CDR2 from the germline V gene are SGHRS and YFSETQ. The CDR3 is 13 residues long.

This chain connects TRBV27 to TRBJ2-3; 12 bases fit TRBD2. Germline assignment: CDR1 MNHEY and CDR2 SMNVEV (reference sequence). Trimming at V came to 5 bases and at J to 4 bases, leaving 4 bases not matched to a gene. The CDR3 totals 15 residues. Here the CDR3 DNA reads TGTGCCAGCAGTCCTAGCGGGAGGGCCGCAGATACGCAGTATTTT. Protein: CASSPSGRAADTQYF.

The chain employs TRBV12-3 or TRBV12-4 and TRBJ2-7, with TRBD1 identical over 8 bases. Trimming took 6 bases from V and 0 from J; bases not matched to a gene: 7. The CDR3 totals 15 residues. The CDR3 loop reads CASRGRTGSSYEQYF. The CDR3 nucleotides are TGTGCCAGCAGGGGCCGGACAGGGAGCTCCTACGAGCAGTACTTC.

This chain links TRBV7-3 with TRBJ2-7; possible D gene TRBD2, 5 bases. CDR3 length: 13 residues. Trimming removed 2 bases at V and 5 bases at J, with 10 bases between. Germline CDR1 reads SGHTA; CDR2 reads FQGTGA. The CDR3 here is CASSLSSYHEQYF. The CDR3 DNA reads as TGTGCCAGCAGCTTATCTAGCTACCACGAGCAGTACTTC.

The CDR3 reads CAISVEGAMDTGELFF. In DNA form, the CDR3 reads TGTGCCATCAGTGTTGAGGGGGCGATGGACACCGGGGAGCTGTTTTTT. The J gene is TRBJ2-2, the V gene TRBV10-3, with 7 positions matching TRBD1. The CDR3 totals 16 residues. The V segment lost 4 bases and the J segment 3 bases; nucleotides outside the gene matches: 8. The germline gives CDR1 ENHRY, CDR2 SYGVKD.

This clonotype turned up a few times. The rearrangement links TRBV7-4 to TRBJ2-7; possible D gene TRBD2, 6 bases. Germline values: CDR1 SGHVT, CDR2 SQSDAQ. V lost 1 base and J lost 2, with 12 bases in between. This CDR3 region has 15 residues. The CDR3 region has the DNA TGTGCCAGCAGCTTAGAGTCGGGGGAGGCCTACGAGCAGTACTTC. This gives the protein CASSLESGEAYEQYF. Based on the CDR3 plus reference TRBV7-4 and TRBJ2-7, the full variable domain is GAGVSQSPRYKVAKRGRDVALRCDSISGHVTLYWYRQTLGQGSEVLTYSQSDAQRDKSGRPSGRFSAERPERSVSTLKIQRTEQGDSAVYLCASSLESGEAYEQYFGPGTRLTVT.

This clonotype showed up many times. V is TRBV7-9 and J is TRBJ2-3; unclear D gene. The CDR3 contains 14 residues. The germline gives CDR1 SEHNR, CDR2 FQNEAQ (reference sequence). V shed 1 base and J shed 0 bases, with 5 bases lying between them. The CDR3 loop is CASSLVMSTDTQYF. For the CDR3, the DNA is TGTGCCAGCAGCTTAGTTATGAGCACAGATACGCAGTATTTT.

This clonotype turned up a few times. The chain joins TRBV13 to TRBJ2-2; 10 bases map to TRBD2. The germline CDR1 and CDR2 sequences are PRHDT and FYEKMQ (reference sequence). The CDR3 has 17 amino acids. Trimming removed 5 bases from V and 2 bases from J; junction bases left unmatched: 8. The CDR3 protein is CASSITSGALNTGELFF. The CDR3 region has the DNA TGTGCCAGCAGCATTACTAGCGGGGCCCTTAACACCGGGGAGCTGTTTTTT.

The sample holds many counts of this clonotype. CDR3 sequence (DNA): TGTGCCAGCAGCCCCCTAGGCAGGGGGAAGGCCGGGGAGCTGTTTTTT. It codes for CASSPLGRGKAGELFF. The V and J genes are TRBV27 and TRBJ2-2; TRBD1 matches at 7 bases. The CDR3 runs 16 residues. Losses at the gene ends were 6 bases for V and 6 bases for J; bases not matched to a gene: 13. Germline CDR1 MNHEY, CDR2 SMNVEV (reference sequence).

This clonotype was counted only a few times. This rearrangement joins TRBV5-1 to TRBJ2-3; maybe TRBD2 (5 bases). Per the germline V gene, CDR1 is SGHRS and CDR2 is YFSETQ. The ends were cut back, 6 bases at V and 1 base at J, with 24 bases in the middle. The CDR3 is 18 residues long. The CDR3: CASTLSVSLARGTDTQYF. The CDR3 coding sequence is TGCGCCAGCACACTCAGCGTCAGTTTGGCGAGGGGCACAGATACGCAGTATTTT. The whole variable domain, remainder taken from reference TRBV5-1 and TRBJ2-3, is KAGVTQTPRYLIKTRGQQVTLSCSPISGHRSVSWYQQTPGQGLQFLFEYFSETQRNKGNFPGRFSGRQFSNSRSEMNVSTLELGDSALYLCASTLSVSLARGTDTQYFGPGTRLTVL.

This clonotype turned up a few times. V is TRBV5-1 and J is TRBJ1-1; no definite D call. CDR1 SGHRS and CDR2 YFSETQ come from the germline V gene. This CDR3 contains 16 residues. Trimming took off 3 bases at V and 1 base at J, with 16 bases between the two ends. CDR3 DNA sequence: TGCGCCAGCAGCTGGAGGAGTCCCGCGGAGAACACTGAAGCTTTCTTT. Translating gives CASSWRSPAENTEAFF.

The J gene is TRBJ2-5, the V gene TRBV3-1; the match to TRBD2 covers 7 bases. V was clipped by 2 bases and J by 4 bases; unmatched bases: 10. The CDR3 contains 16 residues. From germline, CDR1 is LGHDT and CDR2 YNNKEL (reference sequence). Written as DNA, the CDR3 is TGTGCCAGCAGCCAAATCCAGGGCGGGAGAGGAGAGACCCAGTACTTC. Translation gives CASSQIQGGRGETQYF.

A few counts support this clonotype. In DNA form, the CDR3 reads TGCGCCAGCAGCCCTGGGGTAGCGGGGAGCAATGAGCAGTTCTTC. This sequence encodes CASSPGVAGSNEQFF. The chain joins TRBV5-1 to TRBJ2-1, with TRBD2 identical over 8 bases. J was trimmed by 6 bases and V by 4 bases; bases with no gene match: 9. The CDR3 is 15 residues long. The V gene's germline CDR1 is SGHRS and CDR2 YFSETQ.

The V call is TRBV11-2, the J call TRBJ2-6; the D call may be TRBD1 or TRBD2 (6 bases each). V was trimmed by 0 bases and J by 3 bases, leaving 15 bases between them. The CDR3 length is 18 residues. From germline, CDR1 is SGHAT and CDR2 FQNNGV. The CDR3 coding sequence is TGTGCCAGCAGCTTAGAATATAGGGGGGTGGTTGGGGCCAACGTCCTGACTTTC. Translated, it gives CASSLEYRGVVGANVLTF.

There are a few counts of this clonotype. The genes are TRBV5-1 and TRBJ2-1; weak D call: TRBD1 (5 bases). Trimming left V 0 bases short and J 3 bases short, with 13 bases between. Germline V gene data show CDR1 as SGHRS and CDR2 as YFSETQ. CDR3 length: 16 residues. The CDR3 nucleotides read TGCGCCAGCAGCTTGGATGGGGCCCCCGGCTACAATGAGCAGTTCTTC. This sequence encodes CASSLDGAPGYNEQFF.

This chain uses TRBV20-1 with TRBJ1-5; no firm D call. V was cut by 6 bases and J by 0 bases, with 12 bases left in between. This CDR3 spans 14 amino acids. CDR1 is DFQATT and CDR2 is SNEGSKA in the germline V gene (reference sequence). The CDR3 reads CSANQIFSNQPQHF. In DNA form, the CDR3 reads TGCAGTGCAAATCAGATTTTTAGCAATCAGCCCCAGCATTTT.

The chain is built from TRBV30 and TRBJ2-1, with TRBD2 as a possible D gene (6 bases). The V gene's germline CDR1 is GTSNPN and CDR2 SVGIG (reference sequence). The CDR3 consists of 13 residues. The V gene lost 2 bases and the J gene lost 7 bases, with 12 bases spanning the gap. CDR3 sequence (DNA): TGTGCCTGGAGTAAGACTAGAAGAAATGAGCAGTTCTTC. This encodes CAWSKTRRNEQFF. The variable domain in full, completed from reference TRBV30 and TRBJ2-1, reads SQTIHQWPATLVQPVGSPLSLECTVEGTSNPNLYWYRQAAGRGLQLLFYSVGIGQISSEVPQNLSASRPQDRQFILSSKKLLLSDSGFYLCAWSKTRRNEQFFGPGTRLTVL.

This clonotype was recorded at least ten times. The CDR3 DNA is TGTGCCACCAGTGATTACGGACTAGGGATTCGGCGGGACAATGAGCAGTTCTTC. It is translated as CATSDYGLGIRRDNEQFF. The gene calls are TRBV24-1 and TRBJ2-1; TRBD2 matches at 7 bases. The CDR3 extends over 18 amino acids. The germline gives CDR1 KGHDR, CDR2 SFDVKD. The V and J ends lost 2 bases and 5 bases, in that order; junction bases with no gene match: 14.